This T cell receptor (beta chain) comes out of a study of T cells after yellow fever vaccination. As for the study in general: Preparation of fractions with low cell numbers was performed using SMART-Seq v4 Ultra Low Input.

CDR1 is DFQATT and CDR2 is SNEGSKA in the germline V gene (reference sequence). V was pared by 3 bases and J by 4 bases, with 10 bases between. The length of the CDR3 is 12 residues. On this clonotype: Its antigen remains unknown.

Study outcomes and limitations: Contamination of FACS-sorted repertoires by abundant clonotypes from the bulk population could occur.

TCRdb ran MiXCR on the 5' RACE reads and lists one entry per CDR3 protein. Among approximately 550,000 distinct CDR3 sequences listed, 15% to 20% were seen once. J is TRBJ2-7 and V is TRBV20-1, with D tentatively TRBD1 or TRBD2 (6 bases each). The receptor was derived from a man aged 25 to 45 who received the YFV17D yellow fever vaccine. The specimen comprised PBMCs, sampled 15 days after the yellow fever booster vaccination. The CDR3 DNA reads TGCAGTGCTAGTCAGGGGAGGTACGAGCAGTACTTC. Translating it yields CSASQGRYEQYF.